Below, 9 T cell receptor beta chains from the same sample are listed, as sequenced in a study of regulatory T cells in long-lasting Graves disease. CDR3-region Arm-PCR and iRepertoire HTBI primers produced the TCR beta libraries. TCRdb re-derived calls from the multiplex PCR reads in MiXCR, one entry per CDR3 protein. Found here are more than 350,000 distinct CDR3 sequences, 21% of them singletons; the top ten hold roughly 13%. Time point reported: persistent/refractory GD, antithyroid drugs over 5 years with positive TRAb. The TCR library was prepared using RNA isolated from PBMCs. The input for sequencing was peripheral blood mononuclear cells (PBMCs), taken when the disease was refractory, from a patient treated with antithyroid drugs. These receptors originate from a female donor with Graves disease.

The chain combines TRBV11-2 with TRBJ2-7; 7 bases are shared with TRBD1. Germline CDR1 reads SGHAT; CDR2 reads FQNNGV. The J segment lost 3 bases and the V segment lost 5 bases, leaving 10 bases of the junction unmatched. The CDR3 runs to 15 residues. CDR3 nucleotides: TGTGCCAGCAGCACCGGGACAGCTAATTTCTACGAGCAGTACTTC. It translates to CASSTGTANFYEQYF. Filled out from reference TRBV11-2 and TRBJ2-7, the complete variable domain reads EAGVAQSPRYKIIEKRQSVAFWCNPISGHATLYWYQQILGQGPKLLIQFQNNGVVDDSQLPKDRFSAERLKGVDSTLKIQPAKLEDSAVYLCASSTGTANFYEQYFGPGTRLTVT.

Concerning this clonotype itself: A far bigger clonotype differs at one base, so this is likely a read error. V and J are TRBV9 and TRBJ2-6, with D unclear. Per the germline V gene, CDR1 is SGDLS and CDR2 is YYNGEE. Trimming stripped 0 bases from V and 0 bases from J, with 1 base between. The CDR3 spans 14 residues. In DNA, the CDR3 is TGTGCCAGCAGCGTAGACTCTGGGGCCAACGTCCTGACTTTC. It yields the protein CASSVDSGANVLTF. The entire variable domain, with the rest obtained from reference TRBV9 and TRBJ2-6, is as follows: DSGVTQTPKHLITATGQRVTLRCSPRSGDLSVYWYQQSLDQGLQFLIQYYNGEERAKGNILERFSAQQFPDLHSELNLSSLELGDSALYFCASSVDSGANVLTFGAGSRLTVL.

This clonotype has only one observation. The CDR3 DNA reads as TGTGCCAGCACCCCTCTAGGGGCGGGGAACACTGAAGCTTTCTTT. Protein sequence: CASTPLGAGNTEAFF. The chain links TRBV28 to TRBJ1-1, with D possibly TRBD1 on 5 matching bases. Germline V gene sequence: CDR1 MDHEN, CDR2 SYDVKM. The CDR3 runs 15 residues. V shed 7 bases and J shed 1 base, with 16 bases lying between them.

This clonotype was counted ten times or more. The gene calls are TRBV5-5 and TRBJ2-7, with D perhaps TRBD1 or TRBD2 (5 bases each). CDR3 length: 14 residues. V lost 0 bases, J lost 3 bases, and 10 bases lay in between. Per germline, CDR1 SGHKS and CDR2 YYEKEE (reference sequence). This chain's CDR3 is CASSLGDGFYEQYF. CDR3 bases: TGTGCCAGCAGCTTGGGGGACGGATTCTACGAGCAGTACTTC. Using reference TRBV5-5 and TRBJ2-7 for the parts outside the CDR3, the full variable domain is DAGVTQSPTHLIKTRGQQVTLRCSPISGHKSVSWYQQVLGQGPQFIFQYYEKEERGRGNFPDRFSARQFPNYSSELNVNALLLGDSALYLCASSLGDGFYEQYFGPGTRLTVT.

The chain has TRBV4-1 and TRBJ2-7; tentative D call: TRBD2 (6 bases). The CDR3 contains 16 residues. CDR1 and CDR2 from the germline V gene are MGHRA and YSYEKL. V shed 1 base and J shed 5 bases, with 18 bases lying between them. CDR3 amino acids: CASSQGLAIRAHEQYF. CDR3 DNA: TGCGCCAGCAGCCAAGGCCTAGCGATAAGGGCCCACGAGCAGTACTTC.

The rearrangement joins TRBV6-2 or TRBV6-3 to TRBJ1-1; D might be TRBD1 (5 bases). V gave up 5 bases and J gave up 5 bases, with 12 bases separating them. Germline CDR1 is MNHEY and CDR2 is SVGEGT. The length of the CDR3 is 13 residues. The CDR3 DNA reads as TGTGCCAGCAGTGACTACGGGGGAACTGAAGCTTTCTTT. Translated: CASSDYGGTEAFF.

This clonotype has a count of ten or more. The chain employs TRBV20-1 and TRBJ1-1; TRBD1 might be the D (6 bases). The germline CDR1 and CDR2 sequences are DFQATT and SNEGSKA (reference sequence). The length of the CDR3 is 10 residues. V dropped 5 bases and J dropped 11 bases, with 12 bases sitting between them. The CDR3 region is CSAPQGRAFF. CDR3 nucleotide sequence: TGCAGTGCTCCACAGGGACGGGCTTTCTTT.

There are a few counts of this clonotype. This chain uses TRBV24-1 with TRBJ2-1; 7 nucleotides match TRBD1. CDR1 and CDR2 (germline): KGHDR, SFDVKD. V was pared by 10 bases and J by 3 bases, with 11 bases of the junction left unmatched. There are 15 residues in the CDR3. The CDR3: CATQERGRIYNEQFF. The CDR3 DNA sequence: TGTGCCACTCAGGAGAGGGGGCGCATCTACAATGAGCAGTTCTTC.

This clonotype was counted at least ten times. This chain links TRBV28 with TRBJ2-3, with 15 bases aligning to TRBD2. Germline V gives CDR1 MDHEN, CDR2 SYDVKM. This CDR3 is 15 amino acids long. V gave up 6 bases and J gave up 7 bases; unmatched junction bases: 5. The CDR3 is CASRRTSGREHTQYF. CDR3 nucleotides: TGTGCCAGCAGGCGGACTAGCGGGAGGGAACATACGCAGTATTTT.